This T cell receptor beta chain originates from a study of CD8+ T cells in alopecia areata. Study details: Skin was taken from 6-12-month-old C3H/HeJ graft donors that had spontaneous alopecia and grafted onto 7-10-week-old female C3H/HeJ mice.

With 0 bases clipped from V and 3 bases from J, the junction kept 2 bases outside the gene matches. CDR1 is LGHNA, CDR2 YNLKQL, per germline (reference sequence). The CDR3 spans 15 residues. Study conclusions and caveats: Sequencing of scalp samples also captures resident alphabeta T cells of normal skin. More clonal than normal scalp was lesional scalp, particularly alopecia totalis/universalis.

RNA extraction was followed by reverse transcription into cDNA, which acted as the sequencing template. Assay: immunoSEQ multiplex PCR; the TCRdb copy retains only in-frame clones and omits some. The specimen has a few thousand clones, none found just once. This sample's time point: mouse skin 3 weeks after grafting. Graft-recipient mouse skin was sampled by biopsy at grafting and 3 and 6 weeks afterward. This clone has at least ten counts. Its antigen is still unknown. Gene names refer to mouse genes. With the read ending 4 residues before the CDR3 end, the germline J gene is used to fill in that end.

This chain joins TRBV5 and TRBJ2-7, with 10 bases that match TRBD2. Source: skin, taken at week 3. The TCR was taken from a C3H/HeJ mouse with alopecia areata. The MHC haplotype of this mouse line is H2-k. The CDR3 reads CASSQDGTGVYEQYF. The covered CDR3 bases are TGTGCCAGCAGCCAAGACGGGACTGGGGTCTAT.